Shown below are 26 T cell receptor beta chains from a single sample sequenced in a study of Graves' ophthalmopathy and Graves' hyperthyroidism (dated by TCRdb to the late 2010s). Instrument on record: Illumina HiSeq 2000. TCR beta CDR3 regions were amplified from RNA transcripts for repertoire sequencing. HTBI primers and the Qiagen OneStep RT-PCR kit were used in a first-round RT-PCR, which was followed by a second-round multiplex PCR, size selection and purification. The raw public data were reprocessed by TCRdb itself: fastp quality trimming at Q25, MiXCR clonotype calling, in-frame beta chains only. Each entry merges the rows of one CDR3 protein and shows their most common DNA and genes. The sample includes over a million distinct CDR3 sequences, with less than 45% observed a single time. The ten largest clones represent approximately 12% of the sample. Sample: peripheral blood or thyroid tissue (not recorded which). The receptors originated from an adult man with Graves' hyperthyroidism.

The rearrangement joins TRBV6-2 or TRBV6-3 to TRBJ2-2; D may be TRBD1 (6 bases). Trimming took 6 bases from V and 1 from J, leaving 12 bases between them. The CDR3 has 15 amino acids. The germline CDR1 and CDR2 sequences are MNHEY and SVGEGT. CDR3 region: CASRPPTGNTGELFF. The DNA for the CDR3 is TGTGCCAGCAGACCACCGACAGGGAACACCGGGGAGCTGTTTTTT.

In its sample, this clonotype was seen many times. The rearrangement uses TRBV10-3 and TRBJ2-2; D is possibly TRBD1 (5 bases). V lost 8 bases and J 4 bases, leaving 8 bases between the germline ends. The CDR3 consists of 12 residues. Germline V gene data show CDR1 as ENHRY and CDR2 as SYGVKD. CDR3 amino acids: CAIQGVTGELFF. DNA for the CDR3: TGTGCCATCCAAGGGGTCACCGGGGAGCTGTTTTTT.

The chain employs TRBV4-2 and TRBJ2-5; 8 bases align to TRBD1. The CDR3 runs 15 residues. Per the germline V gene, CDR1 is LGHNA and CDR2 is YNFKEQ. V shed 0 bases and J 9 bases; nucleotides not matched to a gene: 9. DNA of the CDR3: TGTGCCAGCAGCCAAGAGAGCAGGGGGCAAGTGGCCCAGTACTTC. Protein product: CASSQESRGQVAQYF.

This clonotype has just a few counts. The chain uses TRBV6-2 or TRBV6-3 and TRBJ2-5; D uncertain. This CDR3 region has 13 residues. Germline V CDR1 and CDR2: MNHEY, SVGEGT. The V and J ends lost 5 bases and 5 bases respectively, with 12 bases between them. The CDR3 is CASSPTWVETQYF. The CDR3, as DNA: TGTGCCAGCAGTCCAACCTGGGTCGAGACCCAGTACTTC.

Of note for this clonotype: One end of the junction fails to match germline, which may point to a read error. This chain uses TRBV10-2 with TRBJ1-1; TRBD1 matches 7 bases. CDR1 WSHSY and CDR2 SAAADI come from the germline V gene. The CDR3 sequence is 15 residues long. The CDR3 coding sequence is TGTGCCAGCAGTTGGGACAGAGAAAGGAACACTGAAGCTTTCTTT. As protein: CASSWDRERNTEAFF.

This clonotype was counted at least ten times. The chain is built from TRBV20-1 and TRBJ1-1; the match to TRBD1 covers 8 bases. Per the germline V gene, CDR1 is DFQATT and CDR2 is SNEGSKA (reference sequence). The CDR3 is made up of 13 amino acids. CDR3 in amino acids: CSEQGALEGEAFF. The DNA of the CDR3 is TGCAGCGAGCAGGGGGCGCTTGAGGGTGAAGCTTTCTTT.

This clonotype has just a few counts. The chain links TRBV30 to TRBJ2-6, with D perhaps matching TRBD1 (6 bases). CDR1 and CDR2 from the germline V gene are GTSNPN and SVGIG (reference sequence). Trimming cost V 2 bases and J 3 bases, with 8 bases left between them. The CDR3 length is 14 residues. The CDR3 DNA reads as TGTGCCTGGAGTACAGGGAGTGGGGCCAACGTCCTGACTTTC. This codes for CAWSTGSGANVLTF.

This clonotype was counted once. This rearrangement joins TRBV10-3 to TRBJ2-5; 12 bases fit TRBD1. The germline gives CDR1 ENHRY, CDR2 SYGVKD. The trim removed 5 bases at V and 5 bases at J, leaving 6 bases unmatched. The CDR3 consists of 15 residues. This CDR3 is CAISNGDRGRETQYF. CDR3 sequence (DNA): TGTGCCATCAGTAATGGGGACAGGGGGCGGGAGACCCAGTACTTC.

Ten or more counts support this clonotype. The gene calls are TRBV14 and TRBJ1-6; D gene uncertain. CDR3 length: 13 residues. V lost 1 base and J 8 bases, leaving 6 bases between the germline ends. Germline V gene data show CDR1 as SGHDN and CDR2 as FVKESK. This chain's CDR3 is CASSQGIYSPLHF. DNA for the CDR3: TGTGCCAGCAGCCAAGGCATTTATTCACCCCTCCACTTT.

The sample holds many counts of this clonotype. The rearrangement links TRBV7-9 to TRBJ2-7, with a possible D match to TRBD1 (6 bases). This CDR3 contains 14 residues. V dropped 1 base and J dropped 2 bases, with 9 bases sitting between them. The germline V gene has CDR1 SEHNR and CDR2 FQNEAQ (reference sequence). CDR3 nucleotides: TGTGCCAGCAGCTTAGGGGGGCAGGCCTACGAGCAGTACTTC. This encodes CASSLGGQAYEQYF.

This clonotype was picked up many times. This sequence joins TRBV7-2 and TRBJ1-6; D uncertain. Germline V gives CDR1 SGHTA, CDR2 FQGNSA. V was trimmed by 5 bases and J by 10 bases, leaving 15 bases between them. CDR3 length equals 14 residues. The CDR3 protein is CASSPIAMGSPLHF. As DNA, the CDR3 is TGTGCCAGCAGCCCTATCGCCATGGGCTCACCCCTCCACTTT. The complete variable domain, with remaining parts taken from reference TRBV7-2 and TRBJ1-6, reads GAGVSQSPSNKVTEKGKDVELRCDPISGHTALYWYRQSLGQGLEFLIYFQGNSAPDKSGLPSDRFSAERTGGSVSTLTIQRTQQEDSAVYLCASSPIAMGSPLHFGNGTRLTVT.

The sample holds many counts of this clonotype. The chain combines TRBV7-9 with TRBJ1-1, with 7 bases fitting TRBD1. The CDR3 spans 15 residues. V was pared by 5 bases and J by 6 bases, with 12 bases of the junction left unmatched. The germline V gene has CDR1 SEHNR and CDR2 FQNEAQ (reference sequence). CDR3 DNA: TGTGCCAGCAGCCGTGACAGGGCAGCTCGGCCTGAAGCTTTCTTT. Translating gives CASSRDRAARPEAFF.

This clonotype came up a few times. V is TRBV7-2 and J is TRBJ1-5; 8 positions match TRBD1. Germline V CDR1 and CDR2: SGHTA, FQGNSA. CDR3 length equals 13 residues. V was clipped by 5 bases and J by 11 bases; unmatched bases: 8. CDR3: CASSTGGAKTQHF. CDR3 DNA: TGTGCCAGCAGCACAGGGGGGGCGAAGACCCAGCATTTT.

The count of this clonotype is one. J is TRBJ2-7 and V is TRBV25-1; 7 bases align to TRBD1. J was trimmed by 5 bases and V by 4 bases; bases with no gene match: 20. This CDR3 spans 18 amino acids. Germline values: CDR1 MGHDK, CDR2 SYGVNS. Here the CDR3 reads CASSARDQRTGQVNEQYF. In DNA, the CDR3 is TGTGCCAGCAGTGCTAGAGATCAGAGGACAGGCCAAGTTAACGAGCAGTACTTC.

This clonotype was counted at least ten times. The chain links TRBV20-1 to TRBJ1-2; weak D call: TRBD1 (5 bases). From germline, CDR1 is DFQATT and CDR2 SNEGSKA (reference sequence). Trimming removed 0 bases at V and 4 bases at J, with 15 bases between. The CDR3 length is 15 residues. CDR3 DNA: TGCAGTGCTAGAGATGCAAGGGGATCGGCCTATGGCTACACCTTC. Encoded protein: CSARDARGSAYGYTF.

This clonotype was found many times. The rearrangement joins TRBV6-5 to TRBJ1-5; D remains unclear. This CDR3 is built from 15 residues. Trimming cost V 6 bases and J 2 bases, with 14 bases left between them. Germline V gene sequence: CDR1 MNHEY, CDR2 SVGAGI. The CDR3 spells CASSPEGTGNQPQHF. In DNA form, the CDR3 reads TGTGCCAGCAGCCCCGAGGGCACCGGCAATCAGCCCCAGCATTTT.

With regard to this clonotype: An end of the junction differs from the germline gene, which may be a read error. This chain uses TRBV10-3 with TRBJ2-7, with D tentatively TRBD2 (5 bases). CDR3 size: 14 residues. Germline V gene lookup returns CDR1 ENHRY and CDR2 SYGVKD. For the CDR3, the DNA is TGTGCCAGCAGTGCACGAGGGCGGGCCTACGAGCAGTACTTC. Protein sequence: CASSARGRAYEQYF.

The table lists this clonotype with many counts. The rearrangement links TRBV2 to TRBJ1-5; tentatively, D is TRBD1 (5 bases). Trimming took off 7 bases at V and 4 bases at J, with 14 bases between the two ends. This CDR3 is 14 amino acids long. CDR1 and CDR2 (germline): SNHLY, FYNNEI. Here the CDR3 DNA reads TGTGCCAGCACCGCGGGGGTACTGAATCAGCCCCAGCATTTT. This gives the protein CASTAGVLNQPQHF.

This clonotype was picked up many times. The chain employs TRBV7-9 and TRBJ1-5, with D uncertain. CDR3 length: 13 residues. V was clipped by 6 bases and J by 0 bases, with 6 bases between them. Germline loops: CDR1 SEHNR, CDR2 FQNEAQ (reference sequence). CDR3 sequence (DNA): TGTGCCAGCAGTCGTTATAGCAATCAGCCCCAGCATTTT. This sequence encodes CASSRYSNQPQHF.

At least ten counts were recorded for this clonotype. The chain recombines TRBV12-3 or TRBV12-4 with TRBJ1-1; possible D gene TRBD1, 5 bases. Trimming took off 7 bases at V and 4 bases at J, with 10 bases between the two ends. The CDR3 has 12 amino acids. In nucleotides, the CDR3 is TGTGCCAGCAAGGGGTGGGGCACTGAAGCTTTCTTT. Translating it yields CASKGWGTEAFF.

The rearrangement links TRBV25-1 to TRBJ1-2; 8 bases fit TRBD1. CDR3 length: 12 residues. Germline V CDR1 and CDR2: MGHDK, SYGVNS. The CDR3 spells CAGTGPNYGYTF. In DNA, the CDR3 is TGTGCAGGGACAGGACCTAACTATGGCTACACCTTC.

This chain's CDR3 is CASSADRVSYEQYF. The CDR3 region has the DNA TGTGCCAGCAGCGCCGACAGGGTATCCTACGAGCAGTACTTC. This chain joins TRBV11-1 and TRBJ2-7; TRBD1 matches at 7 bases. This CDR3 region has 14 residues. Trimming at V came to 5 bases and at J to 1 base, leaving 5 bases not matched to a gene. Germline V gene data show CDR1 as SGHAT and CDR2 as FQDESV (reference sequence). Supplemented by reference TRBV11-1 and TRBJ2-7, the full variable domain reads EAEVAQSPRYKITEKSQAVAFWCDPISGHATLYWYRQILGQGPELLVQFQDESVVDDSQLPKDRFSAERLKGVDSTLKIQPAELGDSAMYLCASSADRVSYEQYFGPGTRLTVT.

The table lists this clonotype with a count of one. Because it lacks the conserved phenylalanine or tryptophan at the end, this CDR3 is likely a read error. The CDR3 reads CAIKVTGTEETQYL. The CDR3 nucleotides read TGTGCCATCAAAGTCACAGGGACGGAAGAGACCCAGTACCTC. The chain recombines TRBV10-3 with TRBJ2-5, with a tentative D call TRBD1 (6 bases). Germline V gene data show CDR1 as ENHRY and CDR2 as SYGVKD. The CDR3 totals 14 residues. V was cut by 7 bases and J by 3 bases, with 15 bases left in between.

The chain is built from TRBV7-6 and TRBJ2-7; TRBD2 might be the D (5 bases). The CDR3 loop spans 13 amino acids. V was pared by 6 bases and J by 12 bases, with 21 bases between. Germline CDR1 and CDR2: SGHVS and FNYEAQ. The CDR3 is CASSYRLPGSGYF. The CDR3 coding sequence is TGTGCCAGCAGTTACCGGCTACCGGGATCAGGGTACTTC.

This clonotype was recorded many times. The chain couples TRBV25-1 to TRBJ1-5, with 7 bases matching TRBD1. CDR1 is MGHDK and CDR2 is SYGVNS in the germline V gene. This CDR3 spans 13 amino acids. The V and J ends lost 4 bases and 7 bases, in that order; junction bases with no gene match: 4. CDR3 sequence: CASSGTGTQPQHF. The CDR3 DNA reads as TGTGCCAGCAGTGGGACAGGCACACAGCCCCAGCATTTT.

The chain recombines TRBV18 with TRBJ2-7; D may correspond to TRBD1 or TRBD2 (5 bases each). The length of the CDR3 is 13 residues. With 3 bases removed from V and 7 bases from J, the gap between germline ends came to 13 bases. Germline V gene data show CDR1 as KGHSH and CDR2 as LQKENI. CDR3 in DNA: TGTGCCAGCTCACCCAGAACCGGGACGGAGCAGTACTTC. Amino acid sequence: CASSPRTGTEQYF.